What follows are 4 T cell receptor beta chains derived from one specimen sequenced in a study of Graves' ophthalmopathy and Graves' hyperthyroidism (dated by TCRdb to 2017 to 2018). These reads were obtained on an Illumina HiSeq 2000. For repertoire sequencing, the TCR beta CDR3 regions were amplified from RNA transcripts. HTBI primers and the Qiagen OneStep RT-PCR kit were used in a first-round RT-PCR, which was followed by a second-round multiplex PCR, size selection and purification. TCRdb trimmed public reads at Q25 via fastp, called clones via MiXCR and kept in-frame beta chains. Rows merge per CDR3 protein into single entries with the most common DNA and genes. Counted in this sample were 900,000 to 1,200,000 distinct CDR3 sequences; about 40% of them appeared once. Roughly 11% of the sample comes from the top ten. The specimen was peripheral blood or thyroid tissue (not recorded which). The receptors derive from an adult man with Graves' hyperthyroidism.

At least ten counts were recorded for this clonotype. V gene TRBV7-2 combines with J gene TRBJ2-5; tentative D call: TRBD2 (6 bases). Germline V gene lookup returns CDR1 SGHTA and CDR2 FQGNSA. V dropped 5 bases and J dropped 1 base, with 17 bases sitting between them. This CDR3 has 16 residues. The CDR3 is CASSRGRRAGQETQYF. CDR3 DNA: TGTGCCAGCAGCAGAGGACGGAGGGCGGGCCAAGAGACCCAGTACTTC.

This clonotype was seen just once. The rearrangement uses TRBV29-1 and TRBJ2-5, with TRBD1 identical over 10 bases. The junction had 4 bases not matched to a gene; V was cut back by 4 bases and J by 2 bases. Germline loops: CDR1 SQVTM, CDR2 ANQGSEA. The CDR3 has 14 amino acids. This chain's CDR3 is CSVGTGGGQETQYF. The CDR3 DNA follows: TGCAGCGTTGGGACAGGGGGTGGACAAGAGACCCAGTACTTC.

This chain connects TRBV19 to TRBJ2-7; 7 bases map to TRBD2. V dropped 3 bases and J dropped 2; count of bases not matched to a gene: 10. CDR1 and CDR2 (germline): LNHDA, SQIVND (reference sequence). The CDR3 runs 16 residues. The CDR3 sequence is CASSIPGGTGPYEQYF. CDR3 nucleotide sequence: TGTGCCAGTAGTATTCCGGGGGGTACTGGGCCCTACGAGCAGTACTTC.

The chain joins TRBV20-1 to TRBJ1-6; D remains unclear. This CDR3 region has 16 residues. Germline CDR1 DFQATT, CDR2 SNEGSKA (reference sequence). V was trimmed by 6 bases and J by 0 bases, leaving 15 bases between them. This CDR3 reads CSARTSSNSYNSPLHF. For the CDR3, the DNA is TGCAGTGCACGAACCAGCTCAAACTCCTATAATTCACCCCTCCACTTT.